A selection of T cell receptor beta chains follows, all from one sample in a study of blood T cell repertoires in COVID-19. Repertoires were generated with immunoSEQ multiplex PCR, while TCRdb's copy carries only in-frame clones and drops some. Among 250,000 to 300,000 clones listed, approximately 90% were seen once. Sequences were obtained from PBMCs or T cells enriched from blood (not recorded which). The receptors here all came from a middle-aged man who had recovered from COVID-19. Both conserved end residues are trimmed from each CDR3.

cdr3_aa,v_call,j_call
SATSLEQY,TRBV20-1,TRBJ2-7
ASSPDRGPYNEQF,TRBV5-5,TRBJ2-1
ASTSGTGLYEQY,TRBV28,TRBJ2-7
ASSLVGQQNTGELF,TRBV5-1,TRBJ2-2
ASSRTDRYNEQF,TRBV19,TRBJ2-1
ASSSTKWGQTSYNEQF,TRBV6-2/TRBV6-3,TRBJ2-1
ASSSTGVRYEQY,TRBV6-5,TRBJ2-7
SARRNTEAF,TRBV20-1,TRBJ1-1
ASSNSRVDEQY,TRBV7-9,TRBJ2-7
ASSSTGLAGRDTQY,TRBV13,TRBJ2-3
ASSPDRTGREAF,TRBV19,TRBJ1-1
ASSVALAGLGDTDTQY,TRBV9,TRBJ2-3
ASRGTVGETQY,TRBV6-5,TRBJ2-5
ASDRGSYNEQF,TRBV11-2,TRBJ2-1
ASSQDGGPITRYTGELF,TRBV3-1/TRBV3-2,TRBJ2-2
ASSQEQEIYEQY,TRBV4-3,TRBJ2-7
ASSSGAGDQPQH,TRBV18,TRBJ1-5
ASSSWDSLNTEAF,TRBV6-5,TRBJ1-1
ASSSGVRAAGELF,TRBV5-8,TRBJ2-2
ASSRGTGRTYEQY,TRBV18,TRBJ2-7
ASSLVGTSKGIQY,TRBV28,TRBJ2-4
ASSYGGKGQPQH,TRBV6-5,TRBJ1-5
ASSGGQGGKNYGYT,TRBV11-3,TRBJ1-2
ASSVAAETNSNQPQH,TRBV9,TRBJ1-5
ASGLFAGATEAF,TRBV12-5,TRBJ1-1
ASSSRGYNQPQH,TRBV28,TRBJ1-5
ASSLGVGAYNEQF,TRBV7-9,TRBJ2-1
ASTLSSQPQH,TRBV12-3/TRBV12-4,TRBJ1-5
ASSQERLGARGELF,TRBV3-1/TRBV3-2,TRBJ2-2
ASSVGQGYEKLF,TRBV5-1,TRBJ1-4
ASSQEGQVVYEQY,TRBV14,TRBJ2-7
ASSQDDRVGPSAF,TRBV18,TRBJ1-1
ASSPRLGNNEQF,TRBV4-1,TRBJ2-1
ASALGLAGYEQY,TRBV11-1,TRBJ2-7
ASSLLGTSYEQY,TRBV28,TRBJ2-7
ASSLGAGYEQY,TRBV11-3,TRBJ2-7
ASSVGASGTYEQY,TRBV9,TRBJ2-7
ASRADSYGYT,TRBV2,TRBJ1-2
ARRLPTNEKLF,TRBV2,TRBJ1-4
ASSYTGGRGNQPQH,TRBV5-6,TRBJ1-5
ASSSTGRGSYEQY,TRBV7-9,TRBJ2-7